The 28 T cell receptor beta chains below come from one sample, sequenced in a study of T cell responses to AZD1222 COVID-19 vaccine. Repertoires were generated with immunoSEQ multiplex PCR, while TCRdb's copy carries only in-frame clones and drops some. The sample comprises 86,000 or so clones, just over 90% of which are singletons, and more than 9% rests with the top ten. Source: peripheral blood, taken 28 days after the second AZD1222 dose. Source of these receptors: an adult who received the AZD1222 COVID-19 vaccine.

The CDR3 sequence: CAVRGRGPNYGYTF. The CDR3 coding sequence is TGTGCCGTTCGGGGAAGGGGACCAAACTATGGCTACACCTTC. This chain links TRBV27 with TRBJ1-2; tentative D call: TRBD1 (5 bases). The germline V gene encodes CDR1 MNHEY and CDR2 SMNVEV (reference sequence). CDR3 length equals 14 residues. V dropped 11 bases and J dropped 2 bases, with 18 bases sitting between them.

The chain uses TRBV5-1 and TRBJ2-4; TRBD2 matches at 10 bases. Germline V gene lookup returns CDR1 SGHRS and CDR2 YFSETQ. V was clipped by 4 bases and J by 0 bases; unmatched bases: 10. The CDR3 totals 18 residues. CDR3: CASSPRVAGGLAKNIQYF. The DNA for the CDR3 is TGCGCCAGCAGCCCCAGAGTAGCGGGGGGACTAGCCAAAAACATTCAGTACTTC.

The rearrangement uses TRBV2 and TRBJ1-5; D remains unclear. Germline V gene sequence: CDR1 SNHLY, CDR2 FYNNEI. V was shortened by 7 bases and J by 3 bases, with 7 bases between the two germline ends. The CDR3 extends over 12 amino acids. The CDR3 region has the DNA TGTGCCAGCACGGGTGACAATCAGCCCCAGCATTTT. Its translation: CASTGDNQPQHF. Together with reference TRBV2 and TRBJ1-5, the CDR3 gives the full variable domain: EPEVTQTPSHQVTQMGQEVILRCVPISNHLYFYWYRQILGQKVEFLVSFYNNEISEKSEIFDDQFSVERPDGSNFTLKIRSTKLEDSAMYFCASTGDNQPQHFGDGTRLSIL.

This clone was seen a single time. In DNA, the CDR3 is TGTGCCAGTTTTTTATCCCAAGAGCTGTACATGAACACTGAAGCTTTCTTT. The encoded protein is CASFLSQELYMNTEAFF. The chain employs TRBV13 and TRBJ1-1; D is undetermined. CDR3 size: 17 residues. The ends were cut back, 9 bases at V and 0 bases at J, with 23 bases in the middle. Germline values: CDR1 PRHDT, CDR2 FYEKMQ (reference sequence).

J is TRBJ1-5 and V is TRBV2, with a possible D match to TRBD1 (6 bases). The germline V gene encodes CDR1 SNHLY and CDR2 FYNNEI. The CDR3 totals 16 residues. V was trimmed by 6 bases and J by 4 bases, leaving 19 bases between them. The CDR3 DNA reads TGTGCCAGCAGCTTTCAGGGGAATAGTTGGAATCAGCCCCAGCATTTT. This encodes CASSFQGNSWNQPQHF.

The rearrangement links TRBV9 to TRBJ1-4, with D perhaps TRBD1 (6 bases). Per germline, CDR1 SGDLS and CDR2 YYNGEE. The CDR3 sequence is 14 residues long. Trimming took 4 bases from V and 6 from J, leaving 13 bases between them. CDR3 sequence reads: CASSPGGGHEKLFF. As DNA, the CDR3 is TGTGCCAGCAGCCCTGGCGGGGGCCATGAAAAACTGTTTTTT.

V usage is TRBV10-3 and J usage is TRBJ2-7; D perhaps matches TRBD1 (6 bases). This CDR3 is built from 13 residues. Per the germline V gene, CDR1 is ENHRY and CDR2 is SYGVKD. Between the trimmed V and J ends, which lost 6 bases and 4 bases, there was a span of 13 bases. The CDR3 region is CAISKGVPYEQYF. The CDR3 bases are TGTGCCATCAGCAAGGGGGTGCCTTACGAGCAGTACTTC.

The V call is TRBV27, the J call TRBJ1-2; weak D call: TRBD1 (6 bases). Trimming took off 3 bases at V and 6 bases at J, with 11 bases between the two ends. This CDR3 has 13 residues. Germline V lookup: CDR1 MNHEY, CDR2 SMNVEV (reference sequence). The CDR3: CASSFRDTDGYTF. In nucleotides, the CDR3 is TGTGCCAGCAGTTTCAGGGACACGGATGGCTACACCTTC.

CDR3 nucleotide sequence: TGCGCCAGCAGCTTATCCGGGGACCAAGAGACCCAGTACTTC. It yields the protein CASSLSGDQETQYF. V is TRBV5-1 and J is TRBJ2-5, with a possible D match to TRBD2 (5 bases). The CDR3 has 14 residues. Trimming removed 2 bases from V and 0 bases from J, with 8 bases in between. The germline gives CDR1 SGHRS, CDR2 YFSETQ.

The CDR3 sequence: CASSLAPGEGTEAFF. The CDR3 bases are TGCGCCAGCAGCTTGGCCCCCGGGGAAGGCACTGAAGCTTTCTTT. V is TRBV5-1 and J is TRBJ1-1; no reliable D call. The CDR3 runs to 15 residues. V shed 0 bases and J shed 4 bases, with 13 bases lying between them. Germline V CDR1 and CDR2: SGHRS, YFSETQ.

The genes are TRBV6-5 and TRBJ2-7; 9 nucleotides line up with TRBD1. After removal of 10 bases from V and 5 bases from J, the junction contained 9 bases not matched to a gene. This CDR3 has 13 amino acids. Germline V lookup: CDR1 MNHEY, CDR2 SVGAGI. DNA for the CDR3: TGTGCCACCCGGGACAGGGTGTTCCACGAGCAGTACTTC. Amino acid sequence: CATRDRVFHEQYF.

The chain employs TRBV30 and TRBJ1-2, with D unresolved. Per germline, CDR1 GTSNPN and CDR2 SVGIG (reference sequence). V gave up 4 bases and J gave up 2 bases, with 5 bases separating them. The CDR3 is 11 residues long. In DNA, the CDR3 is TGTGCCTGGATGTTGAACTATGGCTACACCTTC. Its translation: CAWMLNYGYTF. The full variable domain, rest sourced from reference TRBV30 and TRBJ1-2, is SQTIHQWPATLVQPVGSPLSLECTVEGTSNPNLYWYRQAAGRGLQLLFYSVGIGQISSEVPQNLSASRPQDRQFILSSKKLLLSDSGFYLCAWMLNYGYTFGSGTRLTVV.

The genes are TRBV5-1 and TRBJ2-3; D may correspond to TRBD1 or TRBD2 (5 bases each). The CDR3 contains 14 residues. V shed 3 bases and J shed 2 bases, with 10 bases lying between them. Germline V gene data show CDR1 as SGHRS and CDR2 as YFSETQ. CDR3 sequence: CASSSGTPTDTQYF. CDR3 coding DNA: TGCGCCAGCAGCTCCGGGACCCCCACAGATACGCAGTATTTT.

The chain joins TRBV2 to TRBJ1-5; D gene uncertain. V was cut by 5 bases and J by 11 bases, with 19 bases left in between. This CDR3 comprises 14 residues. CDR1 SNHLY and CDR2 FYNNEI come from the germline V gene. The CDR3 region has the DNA TGTGCCAGCAGTTTAGGACGTACGCTAAGTTCCCAGCATTTT. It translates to CASSLGRTLSSQHF.

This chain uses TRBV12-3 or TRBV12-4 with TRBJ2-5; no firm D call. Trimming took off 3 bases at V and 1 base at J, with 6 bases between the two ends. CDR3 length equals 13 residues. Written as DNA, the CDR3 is TGTGCCAGCAGTTTGGCCTTCCAAGAGACCCAGTACTTC. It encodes CASSLAFQETQYF.

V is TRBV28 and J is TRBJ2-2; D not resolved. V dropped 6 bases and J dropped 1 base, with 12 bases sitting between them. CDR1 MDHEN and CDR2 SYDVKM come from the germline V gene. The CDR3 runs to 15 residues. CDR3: CASSVRQENTGELFF. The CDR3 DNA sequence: TGTGCCAGCAGCGTCCGGCAGGAGAACACCGGGGAGCTGTTTTTT.

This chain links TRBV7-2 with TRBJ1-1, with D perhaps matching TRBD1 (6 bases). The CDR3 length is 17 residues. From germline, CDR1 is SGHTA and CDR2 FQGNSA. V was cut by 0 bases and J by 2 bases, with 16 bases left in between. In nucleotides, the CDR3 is TGTGCCAGCAGCTTAGCGGGTCGGACGGGGGCTAACACTGAAGCTTTCTTT. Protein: CASSLAGRTGANTEAFF.

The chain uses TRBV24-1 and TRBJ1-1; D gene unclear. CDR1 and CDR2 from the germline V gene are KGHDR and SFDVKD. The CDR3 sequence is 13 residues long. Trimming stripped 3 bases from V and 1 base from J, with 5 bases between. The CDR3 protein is CATSDRTNTEAFF. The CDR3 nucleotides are TGTGCCACCAGTGATAGGACGAACACTGAAGCTTTCTTT.

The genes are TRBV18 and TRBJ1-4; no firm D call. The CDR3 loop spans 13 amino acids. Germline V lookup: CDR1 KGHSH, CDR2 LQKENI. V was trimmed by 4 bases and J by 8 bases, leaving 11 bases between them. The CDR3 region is CASSRGDLEKLFF. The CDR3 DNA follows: TGTGCCAGCTCACGTGGGGATCTCGAAAAACTGTTTTTT.

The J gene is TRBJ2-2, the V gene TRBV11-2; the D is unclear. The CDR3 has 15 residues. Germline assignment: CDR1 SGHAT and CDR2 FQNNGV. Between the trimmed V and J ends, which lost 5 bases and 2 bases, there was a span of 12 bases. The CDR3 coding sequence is TGTGCCAGCAGCCTCGGACGGTACAACACCGGGGAGCTGTTTTTT. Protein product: CASSLGRYNTGELFF.

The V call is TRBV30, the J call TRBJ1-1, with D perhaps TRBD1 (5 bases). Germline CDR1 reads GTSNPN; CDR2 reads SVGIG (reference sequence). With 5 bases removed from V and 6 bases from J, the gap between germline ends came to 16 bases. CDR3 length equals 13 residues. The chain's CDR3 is CAWATGTRSEAFF. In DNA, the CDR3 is TGTGCCTGGGCGACCGGGACGAGGTCTGAAGCTTTCTTT.

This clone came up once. Written as DNA, the CDR3 is TGTGCCAGCAGTTTGAGACAGAAAAATTCACCCCTCCACTTT. Its protein product is CASSLRQKNSPLHF. The gene calls are TRBV27 and TRBJ1-6; D may be TRBD1 (5 bases). This CDR3 spans 14 amino acids. V lost 3 bases and J lost 7, with 10 bases in between. Per the germline V gene, CDR1 is MNHEY and CDR2 is SMNVEV (reference sequence).

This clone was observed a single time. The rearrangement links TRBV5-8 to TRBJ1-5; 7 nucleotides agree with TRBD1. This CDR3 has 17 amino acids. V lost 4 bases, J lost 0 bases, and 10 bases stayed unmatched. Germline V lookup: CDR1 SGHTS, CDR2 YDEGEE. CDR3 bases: TGTGCCAGCAGCCACAGGGGTAGGGGGATTAGCAATCAGCCCCAGCATTTT. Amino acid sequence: CASSHRGRGISNQPQHF.

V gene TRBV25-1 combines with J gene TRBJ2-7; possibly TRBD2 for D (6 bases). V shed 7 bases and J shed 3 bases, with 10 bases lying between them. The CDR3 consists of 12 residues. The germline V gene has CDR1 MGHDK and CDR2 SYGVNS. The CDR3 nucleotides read TGTGCCAGCACCTTGGGGGGCTACGAGCAGTACTTC. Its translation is CASTLGGYEQYF.

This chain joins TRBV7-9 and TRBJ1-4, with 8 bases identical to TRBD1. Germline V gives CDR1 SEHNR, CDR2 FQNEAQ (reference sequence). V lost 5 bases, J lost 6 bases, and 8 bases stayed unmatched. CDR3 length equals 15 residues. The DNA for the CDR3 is TGTGCCAGCAGCCCGGAGGACAGGGTTGATGAAAAACTGTTTTTT. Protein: CASSPEDRVDEKLFF.

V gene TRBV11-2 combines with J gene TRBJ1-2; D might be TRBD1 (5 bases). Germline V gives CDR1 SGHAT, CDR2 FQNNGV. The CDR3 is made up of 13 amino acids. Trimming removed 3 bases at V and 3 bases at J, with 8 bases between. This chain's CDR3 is CASSFTGYYGYTF. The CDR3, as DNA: TGTGCCAGCAGCTTCACAGGCTACTATGGCTACACCTTC.

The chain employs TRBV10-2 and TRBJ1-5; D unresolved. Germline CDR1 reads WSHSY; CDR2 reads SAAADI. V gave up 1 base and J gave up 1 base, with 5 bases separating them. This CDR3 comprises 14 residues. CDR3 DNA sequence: TGCGCCAGCAGTGAGTTTCTCAGCAATCAGCCCCAGCATTTT. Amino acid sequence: CASSEFLSNQPQHF.

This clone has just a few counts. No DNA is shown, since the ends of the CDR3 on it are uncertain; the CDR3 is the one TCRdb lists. The CDR3 sequence is CASTSGQGQNEQFF. The rearrangement links TRBV19 to TRBJ2-1; whether TRBD1, the table's D call, matches the DNA was not checked. The germline V gene encodes CDR1 LNHDA and CDR2 SQIVND (reference sequence). The CDR3 comprises 14 residues, both ends counted.